There are many counts of the clone carrying this T cell receptor (beta chain). Its antigen is still unknown. Germline CDR1 reads SGDLS; CDR2 reads YYNGEE. The CDR3 runs to 15 residues. With 2 bases clipped from V and 0 bases from J, the junction kept 2 bases outside the gene matches. This record belongs to a study of T cells in Graves' hyperthyroidism and ophthalmopathy. The CDR3 regions of TCR beta were amplified from RNA transcripts. Researchers ran a first-round RT-PCR on the TCR CDR3 using the HTBI primer set. TCRdb re-called the multiplex PCR reads with MiXCR, one entry per CDR3 protein. The sample has approximately 370,000 distinct CDR3 sequences; about 18% are singletons. Study-level points and caveats: In the blood, most expanded thyroid clonotypes above 0.001 appeared as well.

The origin of this receptor is a woman younger than 45 with Graves' hyperthyroidism that later progressed to Graves' ophthalmopathy. The rearrangement links TRBV9 to TRBJ2-3, with TRBD1 matching 8 bases. Sequenced input: blood. CDR3 loop: CASSVQGASTDTQYF. In nucleotides, the CDR3 is TGTGCCAGCAGCGTTCAGGGGGCTAGCACAGATACGCAGTATTTT.